These T cell receptor beta chains were read from a single sample in a study of control samples from healthy donors and cancer patients. TCRdb's table, derived via immunoSEQ multiplex PCR, lists solely in-frame clones and lacks some. The sample lists fewer than 40,000 clones; under 95% were seen once. Sequencing used PBMCs. The source is a man between 40 and 49 years old with colorectal cancer. Each CDR3 is given with its conserved first and last residue. A D gene is named only where the DNA matches it firmly. Clone size appears in some rows only: once, few, many, or a class for an expanded clone.

CASSASGVGFEAFF,TGTGCCAGCAGTGCTTCAGGGGTTGGGTTTGAAGCTTTCTTT,-,-,TRBJ1-1,TRBV2
CASSIGGMNTEAFF,TGTGCCAGTAGTATAGGGGGAATGAACACTGAAGCTTTCTTT,-,-,TRBJ1-1,TRBV19
CASRRQGNTEAFF,TGTGCCAGCAGAAGACAGGGTAACACTGAAGCTTTCTTT,TRBD1,-,TRBJ1-1,TRBV12-3/TRBV12-4
CASSLAGGAGEKLFF,TGTGCCAGCAGCTTGGCCGGGGGAGCGGGGGAAAAACTGTTTTTT,-,-,TRBJ1-4,TRBV5-4
CASTLVLNTEAFF,TGTGCCAGCACCCTGGTTCTAAACACTGAAGCTTTCTTT,-,-,TRBJ1-1,TRBV6-6
CAWRGSLYEQYF,TGTGCCTGGAGAGGGTCCCTCTACGAGCAGTACTTC,-,-,TRBJ2-7,TRBV30
CASSSRQLPQETQYF,TGTGCCAGCAGCTCCCGACAGCTTCCCCAAGAGACCCAGTACTTC,-,-,TRBJ2-5,TRBV7-9
CASSQSRGVTVSNQPQHF,TGTGCCAGCAGCCAATCAAGAGGTGTGACGGTTAGCAATCAGCCCCAGCATTTT,-,-,TRBJ1-5,TRBV16
CASSQQGVMRGYTF,TGTGCCAGCTCACAACAGGGGGTGATGCGCGGCTACACCTTC,TRBD1,-,TRBJ1-2,TRBV18
CASSAFSGSTDTQYF,TGCGCCAGCAGCGCATTTAGCGGGAGCACAGATACGCAGTATTTT,TRBD2,-,TRBJ2-3,TRBV5-1
CASRKKEDRSYGYTF,TGTGCCAGCAGGAAAAAGGAAGACAGGTCCTATGGCTACACCTTC,-,-,TRBJ1-2,TRBV7-2
CASSLRQGADTQYF,TGTGCCAGCAGCCTCCGACAGGGGGCAGATACGCAGTATTTT,TRBD1,-,TRBJ2-3,TRBV5-4
CASSQRARTSGGAGTGELFF,TGTGCCAGCAGCCAGCGGGCCAGGACTAGCGGGGGGGCCGGCACCGGGGAGCTGTTTTTT,TRBD2,once,TRBJ2-2,TRBV4-2
CSVGGSFVRDRGTDTQYF,TGCAGCGTTGGAGGTTCTTTTGTTCGGGACAGGGGCACAGATACGCAGTATTTT,TRBD1,-,TRBJ2-3,TRBV29-1
CASSSNSGGAGANVLTF,TGTGCCAGCAGCTCCAATAGCGGGGGGGCGGGGGCCAACGTCCTGACTTTC,TRBD2,-,TRBJ2-6,TRBV7-9
CASSVGQGYGYTF,TGTGCCAGCAGCGTTGGACAGGGCTATGGCTACACCTTC,TRBD1,-,TRBJ1-2,TRBV9
CASTLGGGQETQYF,TGTGCCAGCACCCTCGGGGGGGGCCAAGAGACCCAGTACTTC,TRBD2,-,TRBJ2-5,TRBV7-3
CASRRPAANEKLFF,TGTGCCAGCCGGAGGCCCGCGGCTAATGAAAAACTGTTTTTT,-,-,TRBJ1-4,TRBV6-5
CASSFKNRGFF,TGTGCCAGCAGTTTTAAGAACAGGGGGTTCTTC,TRBD1,once,TRBJ2-1,TRBV28
CASGLLAGIVGELFF,TGTGCCAGCGGCCTACTAGCGGGGATCGTCGGGGAGCTGTTTTTT,TRBD2,-,TRBJ2-2,TRBV3-1/TRBV3-2
CASSLDRGRRNEQFF,TGTGCCAGCAGCCTAGACAGGGGGCGTAGGAATGAGCAGTTCTTC,TRBD1,-,TRBJ2-1,TRBV6-2/TRBV6-3
CTSTTGTSVREQYF,TGTACCAGCACCACCGGGACAAGTGTCCGGGAGCAGTACTTC,-,-,TRBJ2-7,TRBV7-9